These T cell receptor beta chains were read from a single sample in a study of metastatic and nonmetastatic thyroid tumors. Via MiXCR, TCRdb re-called the PCR reads. Of about 14,000 clones listed, 32% are singletons. The sample comprised tumor tissue. These receptors were collected from a female donor with papillary thyroid cancer or a benign thyroid nodule (not recorded which). Some clones in this sample may be carry-over from other donors' samples. The conserved cysteine and the conserved F or W are not part of the CDR3 here.

J gene: TRBJ2-7; V gene: TRBV6-6; CDR3 protein: ASSYSKWGYEQY
J gene: TRBJ2-7; V gene: TRBV10-3; CDR3 protein: AISEDSGNSYEQY
J gene: TRBJ1-5; V gene: TRBV20-1; CDR3 protein: SALVQGELGQPQH
J gene: TRBJ2-3; V gene: TRBV11-3; CDR3 protein: ASSRGGGRADTQY
J gene: TRBJ2-7; V gene: TRBV5-4; CDR3 protein: ASSLWQGMNEQY
J gene: TRBJ1-6; V gene: TRBV5-1; CDR3 protein: ASSLGDSYNSPLH
J gene: TRBJ1-3; V gene: TRBV5-6; CDR3 protein: ASSLDSGNTIY
J gene: TRBJ1-3; V gene: TRBV19; CDR3 protein: ASSTTSSGNTIY
J gene: TRBJ2-7; V gene: TRBV6-1; CDR3 protein: ASRGKATSYEQY
J gene: TRBJ2-5; V gene: TRBV11-2; CDR3 protein: ASSLVFSFEETQY
J gene: TRBJ2-3; V gene: TRBV3-1; CDR3 protein: ASSPLLGGADTQY
J gene: TRBJ1-2; V gene: TRBV4-1; CDR3 protein: ASSQAQGSYGYT
J gene: TRBJ2-7; V gene: TRBV15; CDR3 protein: ATSGGRGPIYEQY
J gene: TRBJ1-2; V gene: TRBV5-5; CDR3 protein: ASSSSTGDGYT
J gene: TRBJ2-4; V gene: TRBV3-1; CDR3 protein: ASSQRLAAKNIQY
J gene: TRBJ1-5; V gene: TRBV30; CDR3 protein: AWSGRQGSYSNQPQH
J gene: TRBJ2-5; V gene: TRBV18; CDR3 protein: ASSLQDQETQY
J gene: TRBJ2-1; V gene: TRBV15; CDR3 protein: ATSREAEPPYNDQF
J gene: TRBJ2-7; V gene: TRBV13; CDR3 protein: ASSLGGGYEQY
J gene: TRBJ1-1; V gene: TRBV20-1; CDR3 protein: SASLLTGNTEAF
J gene: TRBJ2-1; V gene: TRBV11-1; CDR3 protein: VSSRDRRRTNEQF
J gene: TRBJ2-7; V gene: TRBV20-1; CDR3 protein: SARLGAEQY
J gene: TRBJ2-2; V gene: TRBV11-3; CDR3 protein: ASRNSWAGELF
J gene: TRBJ1-1; V gene: TRBV7-2; CDR3 protein: ASSLGWNTEAF
J gene: TRBJ2-7; V gene: TRBV20-1; CDR3 protein: SARERWREGAWDYEQY
J gene: TRBJ2-1; V gene: TRBV6-1; CDR3 protein: ASSRDRETANGQF
J gene: TRBJ2-1; V gene: TRBV5-6; CDR3 protein: ASSFNAGGVNEQF
J gene: TRBJ2-3; V gene: TRBV11-2; CDR3 protein: ASSLDGAGGSDTQY
J gene: TRBJ2-2; V gene: TRBV30; CDR3 protein: ACSWEGGLF
J gene: TRBJ2-3; V gene: TRBV20-1; CDR3 protein: SARSGLDFPDTQY
J gene: TRBJ2-3; V gene: TRBV9; CDR3 protein: ASSVAGGEATDTQY
J gene: TRBJ1-6; V gene: TRBV5-6; CDR3 protein: PSSGGTSYNSPLH
J gene: TRBJ1-2; V gene: TRBV5-6; CDR3 protein: ASSLMDLFRGYT
J gene: TRBJ1-1; V gene: TRBV20-1; CDR3 protein: SARGQSLMNTEAF
J gene: TRBJ1-1; V gene: TRBV10-3; CDR3 protein: AIWGGPGQKEMNTEAF
J gene: TRBJ1-1; V gene: TRBV3-1; CDR3 protein: ASSQGTSGGAF
J gene: TRBJ2-3; V gene: TRBV18; CDR3 protein: ASSPEAYLAGVRASTDTQY
J gene: TRBJ2-2; V gene: TRBV20-1; CDR3 protein: SARYGGPNTGELF
J gene: TRBJ2-3; V gene: TRBV10-1; CDR3 protein: ASSDREGHTDTQY
J gene: TRBJ2-7; V gene: TRBV4-2; CDR3 protein: ASSPGYRGNDYEQY
J gene: TRBJ2-5; V gene: TRBV20-1; CDR3 protein: SARDQGITETQY
J gene: TRBJ2-5; V gene: TRBV5-8; CDR3 protein: ASSLGSGRYIETQY
J gene: TRBJ2-3; V gene: TRBV7-3; CDR3 protein: ASSSHVAGVNTQY
J gene: TRBJ1-2; V gene: TRBV3-1; CDR3 protein: ASSIVPNYGYT
J gene: TRBJ1-1; V gene: TRBV20-1; CDR3 protein: SANRQRNTEAF
J gene: TRBJ1-2; V gene: TRBV9; CDR3 protein: ASSVSPGQLYGYT
J gene: TRBJ1-2; V gene: TRBV30; CDR3 protein: AWREPGQGSYGYT
J gene: TRBJ1-1; V gene: TRBV2; CDR3 protein: ASSGGLSNTEAF
J gene: TRBJ2-1; V gene: TRBV20-1; CDR3 protein: SAGGGSGRPEQF
J gene: TRBJ2-1; V gene: TRBV2; CDR3 protein: ASGEGGSYNEQF
J gene: TRBJ2-7; V gene: TRBV2; CDR3 protein: ASRSSAETSIYEQY
J gene: TRBJ2-7; V gene: TRBV27; CDR3 protein: ASSLRTAYEQY
J gene: TRBJ1-5; V gene: TRBV5-8; CDR3 protein: ASSLRANNQPQH
J gene: TRBJ2-7; V gene: TRBV19; CDR3 protein: ASSIQFSGSSYEQY
J gene: TRBJ2-1; V gene: TRBV20-1; CDR3 protein: SARKGTSGRDEQF